This section outlines one T cell receptor beta chain sequence together with its context. This entry is derived from a study of blood T cell repertoires in COVID-19. Across the whole study: Some COVID-19 samples were acute and others convalescent; all came from the United States, Italy and Spain. T cells, B-cell-depleted T cells, or PBMCs supplied cDNA or gDNA.

While infection was still active, Seattle patients were enrolled and then followed longitudinally. Methods used by the authors: Amplifying reference gene primers gave estimates of nucleated cell counts. Some clones are missing from TCRdb's copy, which holds only in-frame ones; the method was immunoSEQ multiplex PCR. The DNA gave D and trimming, while V, J and clone size come from that table. Of roughly 400,000 clones listed, roughly 86% were seen once; the top ten hold about 2.3%. Germline CDR1 and CDR2: MDHEN and SYDVKM. This CDR3 is built from 15 residues. V was clipped by 3 bases and J by 6 bases; unmatched bases: 8.

The chain combines TRBV28 with TRBJ2-5; 9 bases align to TRBD2. This receptor was obtained from an older woman with COVID-19, enrolled during active disease. The sample comprised peripheral blood. CDR3: CASSLDAGGRKTQYF. The CDR3 DNA reads TGTGCCAGCAGTTTGGATGCGGGGGGGAGGAAGACCCAGTACTTC. The variable domain in full, with the rest retrieved from reference TRBV28 and TRBJ2-5, is DVKVTQSSRYLVKRTGEKVFLECVQDMDHENMFWYRQDPGLGLRLIYFSYDVKMKEKGDIPEGYSVSREKKERFSLILESASTNQTSMYLCASSLDAGGRKTQYFGPGTRLLVL.